These 4 T cell receptor beta chains were sequenced from one sample in a study of regulatory T cells in long-lasting Graves disease. Relying on iRepertoire HTBI primers and Arm-PCR of CDR3 regions, the team built TCR beta libraries. One entry per CDR3 protein results from TCRdb running MiXCR on the multiplex PCR reads. Here the sample spans about 460,000 distinct CDR3 sequences, 14% being singletons. The time point was: newly diagnosed GD, antithyroid drugs for less than 3 months. TCR sequences were obtained from RNA taken from PBMCs. These data were likewise used in another study, on T cells in Graves' hyperthyroidism and ophthalmopathy.

The specimen was peripheral blood mononuclear cells (PBMCs), collected at new diagnosis, from a patient treated with antithyroid drugs. The origin of the receptors is a woman aged 45 to 65 with Graves disease.

This chain joins TRBV6-1 and TRBJ1-2; 7 nucleotides line up with TRBD1. V was clipped by 1 base and J by 3 bases; unmatched bases: 5. The CDR3 loop spans 15 amino acids. Germline assignment: CDR1 MNHNS and CDR2 SASEGT. For the CDR3, the DNA is TGTGCCAGCAGTGAAGGGGCAGGGGGAGACTATGGCTACACCTTC. Its protein product is CASSEGAGGDYGYTF.

This clonotype was recorded at least ten times. This chain uses TRBV18 with TRBJ1-1; 7 bases line up with TRBD1. CDR3 length: 14 residues. Per germline, CDR1 KGHSH and CDR2 LQKENI. V was pared by 3 bases and J by 0 bases, with 1 base of the junction left unmatched. CDR3 in DNA: TGTGCCAGCTCACCCCAGGGGGTGAACACTGAAGCTTTCTTT. Amino acid sequence: CASSPQGVNTEAFF.

This clonotype was observed a handful of times. J is TRBJ1-1 and V is TRBV4-1, with D hard to call. This CDR3 comprises 15 residues. Germline V gives CDR1 MGHRA, CDR2 YSYEKL. Trimming removed 5 bases from V and 0 bases from J, with 13 bases in between. This chain's CDR3 is CASSIRSLMNTEAFF. The CDR3 DNA reads TGCGCCAGCAGCATCCGGAGCCTCATGAACACTGAAGCTTTCTTT.

The chain links TRBV28 to TRBJ2-3; tentative D call: TRBD2 (5 bases). CDR3 length: 17 residues. In germline, CDR1 is MDHEN, CDR2 SYDVKM. V was clipped by 5 bases and J by 0 bases, with 18 bases between them. CDR3 in DNA: TGTGCCAGCAGTCCCTACCCCGGAAGAGGGAGCACAGATACGCAGTATTTT. Its protein product is CASSPYPGRGSTDTQYF.